A single sample gave rise to the 32 T cell receptor beta chains below, sequenced in a study of T cell responses to AZD1222 COVID-19 vaccine. Method: immunoSEQ multiplex PCR; TCRdb's copy keeps in-frame clones and lacks some. The data contain tens of thousands of clones, around 83% of them singletons. Material: peripheral blood, obtained on day 0 of AZD1222 vaccination. The receptors stem from an adult in good health.

The chain couples TRBV18 to TRBJ2-7, with D tentatively TRBD2 (5 bases). Per the germline V gene, CDR1 is KGHSH and CDR2 is LQKENI. The CDR3 extends over 14 amino acids. Trimming shortened V by 6 bases and J by 1 base, and 13 bases separated the two germline ends. This chain's CDR3 is CASSQLGDSYEQYF. CDR3 DNA sequence: TGTGCCAGCTCGCAACTCGGGGATTCCTACGAGCAGTACTTC. The whole variable domain, remainder taken from reference TRBV18 and TRBJ2-7, is NAGVMQNPRHLVRRRGQEARLRCSPMKGHSHVYWYRQLPEEGLKFMVYLQKENIIDESGMPKERFSAEFPKEGPSILRIQQVVRGDSAAYFCASSQLGDSYEQYFGPGTRLTVT.

This sequence joins TRBV14 and TRBJ1-6, with 7 bases identical to TRBD1. Germline V gene sequence: CDR1 SGHDN, CDR2 FVKESK. V shed 0 bases and J 7 bases; nucleotides not matched to a gene: 6. The length of the CDR3 is 16 residues. The DNA for the CDR3 is TGTGCCAGCAGCCAAGAAGGGGGCAGGGCGAATTCACCCCTCCACTTT. This encodes CASSQEGGRANSPLHF.

The chain links TRBV29-1 to TRBJ1-5, with 10 bases that match TRBD1. The CDR3 spans 15 residues. The V gene end was trimmed by 7 bases and the J gene end by 6 bases; junction bases not matched to a gene: 12. Germline V lookup: CDR1 SQVTM, CDR2 ANQGSEA. CDR3: CSAFSGTGEGQPQHF. CDR3 coding DNA: TGCAGCGCCTTCTCCGGGACAGGGGAGGGTCAGCCCCAGCATTTT.

The J gene is TRBJ2-7, the V gene TRBV5-1; 7 bases are shared with TRBD1. V was clipped by 4 bases and J by 7 bases; unmatched bases: 11. Germline V gene lookup returns CDR1 SGHRS and CDR2 YFSETQ. This CDR3 is 14 amino acids long. CDR3 DNA: TGCGCCAGCAGCACCCGACAGGGACCCGGAGAGCAGTACTTC. Translation gives CASSTRQGPGEQYF. Looking up the rest from reference TRBV5-1 and TRBJ2-7 gives the full variable domain: KAGVTQTPRYLIKTRGQQVTLSCSPISGHRSVSWYQQTPGQGLQFLFEYFSETQRNKGNFPGRFSGRQFSNSRSEMNVSTLELGDSALYLCASSTRQGPGEQYFGPGTRLTVT.

For the CDR3, the DNA is TGTGCCAGCAGCACACGGGGGGGGCTTGATCAAGAGACCCAGTACTTC. Translating gives CASSTRGGLDQETQYF. V and J are TRBV28 and TRBJ2-5; 8 bases agree with TRBD2. V shed 6 bases and J 2 bases; nucleotides not matched to a gene: 11. The CDR3 runs to 16 residues. From germline, CDR1 is MDHEN and CDR2 SYDVKM.

The gene calls are TRBV12-3 or TRBV12-4 and TRBJ1-4; D is possibly TRBD1 (5 bases). The CDR3 sequence is 12 residues long. The V end was cut by 6 bases, the J end by 11 bases, with 13 bases between. In nucleotides, the CDR3 is TGTGCCAGCAGCCCGATAAAGGGGAAACTGTTTTTT. It codes for CASSPIKGKLFF.

This chain uses TRBV7-2 with TRBJ1-1; D gene unclear. The germline V and J ends were trimmed by 6 bases and 2 bases, with 13 bases remaining between them. The CDR3 is 14 residues long. CDR1 is SGHTA, CDR2 FQGNSA, per germline. The CDR3 coding sequence is TGTGCCAGCAGACCGAGGACGGGCAACACTGAAGCTTTCTTT. Translating gives CASRPRTGNTEAFF.

The chain joins TRBV28 to TRBJ1-3; 10 bases fit TRBD1. Germline V gene data show CDR1 as MDHEN and CDR2 as SYDVKM. CDR3 length: 14 residues. V lost 6 bases, J lost 6 bases, and 5 bases stayed unmatched. CDR3 in amino acids: CASRGTGDENTIYF. The CDR3 region has the DNA TGTGCCAGCAGGGGGACAGGGGATGAAAACACCATATATTTT.

This chain connects TRBV7-2 to TRBJ2-1, with TRBD1 matching 7 bases. The CDR3 is 14 residues long. J gave up 3 bases and V 8 bases, and 7 bases lay outside the gene matches. The germline gives CDR1 SGHTA, CDR2 FQGNSA. The CDR3: CASSSGQNYNEQFF. The DNA of the CDR3 is TGTGCCAGCTCCTCGGGACAGAACTACAATGAGCAGTTCTTC.

This clone has only one observation. The rearrangement uses TRBV5-1 and TRBJ2-7; no clear D gene. Trimming cost V 0 bases and J 6 bases, with 16 bases left between them. This CDR3 spans 15 amino acids. Per germline, CDR1 SGHRS and CDR2 YFSETQ. The CDR3 nucleotides are TGCGCCAGCAGCTTGGAGAGTCCGGAAATGGGCGAGCAGTACTTC. This sequence encodes CASSLESPEMGEQYF.

The chain links TRBV5-1 to TRBJ2-1; 9 bases are shared with TRBD2. The CDR3 runs 18 residues. The junction had 13 bases not matched to a gene; V was cut back by 2 bases and J by 4 bases. Germline V gives CDR1 SGHRS, CDR2 YFSETQ. CDR3 DNA: TGCGCCAGCAGCTTTTTAGGTTTGTCTAGCGGGGTTTACAATGAGCAGTTCTTC. It is translated as CASSFLGLSSGVYNEQFF.

This chain links TRBV14 with TRBJ1-1, with D perhaps TRBD1 (5 bases). Trimming stripped 6 bases from V and 0 bases from J, with 11 bases between. The CDR3 contains 14 residues. The germline V gene has CDR1 SGHDN and CDR2 FVKESK. The CDR3 DNA sequence: TGTGCCAGCAGGGGACGGTCTATGAACACTGAAGCTTTCTTT. This sequence encodes CASRGRSMNTEAFF. Supplemented by reference TRBV14 and TRBJ1-1, the full variable domain reads EAGVTQFPSHSVIEKGQTVTLRCDPISGHDNLYWYRRVMGKEIKFLLHFVKESKQDESGMPNNRFLAERTGGTYSTLKVQPAELEDSGVYFCASRGRSMNTEAFFGQGTRLTVV.

The V and J genes are TRBV19 and TRBJ2-1, with D perhaps being TRBD1 or TRBD2 (5 bases each). Trimming shortened V by 7 bases and J by 0 bases, and 7 bases separated the two germline ends. The CDR3 has 13 amino acids. Germline values: CDR1 LNHDA, CDR2 SQIVND (reference sequence). Here the CDR3 DNA reads TGTGCCAGTACAGGGAGCTCCTACAATGAGCAGTTCTTC. It yields the protein CASTGSSYNEQFF.

The rearrangement joins TRBV7-2 to TRBJ2-7; D might be TRBD1 or TRBD2, each matching 5 bases. CDR3 size: 14 residues. V was trimmed by 3 bases and J by 5 bases, leaving 14 bases between them. Germline V CDR1 and CDR2: SGHTA, FQGNSA. CDR3 in amino acids: CASSFGTLGDEQYF. CDR3 nucleotides: TGTGCCAGCAGCTTCGGGACCCTTGGGGACGAGCAGTACTTC.

This clone has only a few counts. The chain combines TRBV6-2 or TRBV6-3 with TRBJ1-6; TRBD1 agrees at 8 bases. With V trimmed by 3 bases and J by 7 bases, 5 bases remained unmatched. Germline CDR1 is MNHEY and CDR2 is SVGEGT. The CDR3 runs 15 residues. CDR3: CASSYQGARNSPLHF. The CDR3 DNA is TGTGCCAGCAGTTATCAGGGGGCGCGAAATTCACCCCTCCACTTT.

The table lists this clone with a few counts. The chain employs TRBV9 and TRBJ1-6; 9 bases line up with TRBD1. With 5 bases clipped from V and 14 bases from J, the junction kept 14 bases outside the gene matches. CDR3 length: 15 residues. From germline, CDR1 is SGDLS and CDR2 YYNGEE. The CDR3 coding sequence is TGTGCCAGCAGTCCTCAGGGACAGGGACCCCGGGCCCTCCACTTT. It specifies CASSPQGQGPRALHF.

This chain links TRBV6-1 with TRBJ1-6, with D possibly being TRBD1 (5 bases). Germline lookup yields CDR1 MNHNS and CDR2 SASEGT. Trimming stripped 3 bases from V and 10 bases from J, with 16 bases between. The CDR3 extends over 15 amino acids. The CDR3 loop reads CASSDDGGTRSPLHF. The CDR3 DNA reads as TGTGCCAGCAGTGACGACGGGGGGACGAGGTCACCCCTCCACTTT.

The chain uses TRBV5-6 and TRBJ2-3; D is ambiguous. The CDR3 totals 14 residues. Germline loops: CDR1 SGHDT, CDR2 YYEEEE. The V end was cut by 4 bases, the J end by 1 base, with 10 bases between. CDR3: CASSHPWGTDTQYF. The CDR3 nucleotides read TGTGCCAGCAGCCATCCCTGGGGCACAGATACGCAGTATTTT.

The V call is TRBV6-5, the J call TRBJ2-5, with D maybe TRBD1 (6 bases). The CDR3 is 15 residues long. Trimming pared 11 bases from V and 0 bases from J, leaving 19 bases between. Germline loops: CDR1 MNHEY, CDR2 SVGAGI. Here the CDR3 reads CASAKDRIYQETQYF. For the CDR3, the DNA is TGTGCCTCAGCCAAGGACAGAATCTACCAAGAGACCCAGTACTTC.

This clone has more than one count but fewer than ten. The J gene is TRBJ2-7, the V gene TRBV5-1, with a weak D call TRBD1 (6 bases). V lost 2 bases and J lost 0, with 12 bases in between. CDR3 length: 15 amino acids. Germline CDR1 is SGHRS and CDR2 is YFSETQ. The CDR3 spells CASSLHRDISYEQYF. The DNA for the CDR3 is TGCGCCAGCAGCTTACACCGGGACATCTCCTACGAGCAGTACTTC.

This chain joins TRBV6-1 and TRBJ1-1, with D perhaps matching TRBD1 (6 bases). CDR1 is MNHNS and CDR2 is SASEGT in the germline V gene. Trimming pared 4 bases from V and 6 bases from J, leaving 21 bases between. The CDR3 is 16 amino acids. CDR3 coding DNA: TGTGCCAGCAGTGTTGGGGGGCGGGGCCGTTCGCCTGAAGCTTTCTTT. Amino acids: CASSVGGRGRSPEAFF.

The chain couples TRBV3-1 (or the pseudogene TRBV3-2) to TRBJ1-4; 9 bases align to TRBD1. This CDR3 contains 14 residues. In germline, CDR1 is LGHDT, CDR2 YNNKEL (reference sequence). After removal of 6 bases from V and 7 bases from J, the junction contained 6 bases not matched to a gene. The CDR3 DNA reads as TGTGCCAGCAGACCCGGACAGGGGATTGAAAAACTGTTTTTT. It codes for CASRPGQGIEKLFF.

The gene calls are TRBV19 and TRBJ1-4; 9 bases align to TRBD1. The germline V gene has CDR1 LNHDA and CDR2 SQIVND (reference sequence). Unmatched junction bases numbered 12, after V lost 5 bases and J lost 8 bases. The CDR3 loop spans 16 amino acids. CDR3 nucleotides: TGTGCCAGTAGTCCGGACTCCGGGACAGGGCCGGAAAAACTGTTTTTT. It codes for CASSPDSGTGPEKLFF.

The chain links TRBV5-6 to TRBJ1-1; no clear D gene. The CDR3 is 15 amino acids. Germline CDR1 is SGHDT and CDR2 is YYEEEE. V lost 2 bases to trimming and J lost 0 bases, with 11 bases between them. The CDR3, as DNA: TGTGCCAGCAGCTTCCGGCCAGCCATGAACACTGAAGCTTTCTTT. Translated, it gives CASSFRPAMNTEAFF.

This sequence joins TRBV2 and TRBJ2-5; 8 positions agree with TRBD2. The V gene's germline CDR1 is SNHLY and CDR2 FYNNEI. J was trimmed by 4 bases and V by 7 bases; bases with no gene match: 11. The CDR3 runs 15 residues. CDR3 residues: CASITLGGGRETQYF. CDR3 bases: TGTGCCAGCATCACTCTCGGGGGGGGGCGAGAGACCCAGTACTTC.

This chain joins TRBV19 and TRBJ2-7; the match to TRBD1 covers 10 bases. Germline values: CDR1 LNHDA, CDR2 SQIVND (reference sequence). The ends lost 11 bases at V and 3 bases at J; junction bases unmatched: 4. This CDR3 has 12 amino acids. The CDR3 here is CAYRDRGYEQYF. The CDR3 DNA is TGTGCCTACCGGGACAGGGGCTACGAGCAGTACTTC.

The chain links TRBV27 to TRBJ1-2; D call uncertain. V shed 0 bases and J shed 4 bases, with 9 bases lying between them. Germline CDR1 reads MNHEY; CDR2 reads SMNVEV (reference sequence). The CDR3 runs 14 residues. CDR3 coding DNA: TGTGCCAGCAGTTTATCGTTGGGGTTCTATGGCTACACCTTC. This gives the protein CASSLSLGFYGYTF.

The CDR3 bases are TGTGCCAGCAGCCGCGGGACTGGCTACACCTTC. Protein product: CASSRGTGYTF. The rearrangement uses TRBV3-1 (or the pseudogene TRBV3-2) and TRBJ1-2; a weak D match, TRBD1 (5 bases). The CDR3 sequence is 11 residues long. Trimming took off 4 bases at V and 7 bases at J, with 7 bases between the two ends. Germline loops: CDR1 LGHDT, CDR2 YNNKEL (reference sequence).

The chain carries TRBV6-6 and TRBJ2-7, with 7 bases identical to TRBD1. Per the germline V gene, CDR1 is MNHNY and CDR2 is SVGAGI (reference sequence). The CDR3 covers 15 residues. After removal of 6 bases from V and 2 bases from J, the junction contained 10 bases not matched to a gene. The CDR3 DNA sequence: TGTGCCAGCAGATTGACAGGGACCCCTACCTACGAGCAGTACTTC. It encodes CASRLTGTPTYEQYF.

V and J are TRBV27 and TRBJ2-5; a possible D gene is TRBD2 (6 bases). The length of the CDR3 is 15 residues. CDR1 MNHEY and CDR2 SMNVEV come from the germline V gene (reference sequence). V dropped 6 bases and J dropped 5 bases, with 19 bases sitting between them. The DNA for the CDR3 is TGTGCCAGCAGCGTGCGCCGGGACGGAGGGGAGACCCAGTACTTC. It specifies CASSVRRDGGETQYF.

This clone showed up just a few times. The J gene is TRBJ2-7, the V gene TRBV28; no reliable D call. V was shortened by 10 bases and J by 7 bases, with 11 bases between the two germline ends. This CDR3 comprises 10 residues. The germline V gene encodes CDR1 MDHEN and CDR2 SYDVKM. The CDR3 loop is CATTKREQYF. CDR3 bases: TGTGCCACCACAAAGAGAGAGCAGTACTTC.

The chain combines TRBV4-3 with TRBJ1-4; TRBD1 matches at 7 bases. After removal of 3 bases from V and 4 bases from J, the junction contained 2 bases not matched to a gene. The CDR3 spans 14 residues. CDR1 is LGHNA, CDR2 YSLEER, per germline. CDR3 region: CASSQGQNNEKLFF. CDR3 in DNA: TGCGCCAGCAGCCAGGGACAGAATAATGAAAAACTGTTTTTT.